This T cell receptor beta chain comes out of a study of cytomegalovirus exposure and HLA in healthy donors. Study details: Unique TCR beta sequences numbering about 100 million came from roughly 180 million T cells in an earlier analysis. Broader study findings: TCR beta chains numbering under 200 were designated cytomegalovirus-associated.

Remarks on this clone: Its antigen is not identified.

This CDR3 region has 13 residues. Germline-derived CDR1 and CDR2 are SGHNT and YYREEE (reference sequence). V was trimmed by 3 bases and J by 6 bases, leaving 12 bases between them. The PCR contained 60 Vbeta and 13 Jbeta primers. Profiling relied on immunoSEQ multiplex PCR, and the TCRdb table lists in-frame clones only, not all of them. The table lists roughly 130,000 clones, roughly 82% of them singletons, with around 3% in the top ten. This clonotype originated in a woman aged 18-29 years in good health and CMV-seropositive. The sequenced material came from PBMCs. The rearrangement joins TRBV5-4 to TRBJ1-2; the D is unclear. In DNA form, the CDR3 reads TGTGCCAGCAGCTCCCGGCTTGAGGATGGCTACACCTTC. This gives the protein CASSSRLEDGYTF.